This T cell receptor (beta chain) was found in a study of T cells after yellow fever vaccination (dated by TCRdb to about 2019). General notes on the study: Libraries from fractions with low cell numbers were prepared with the SMART-Seq v4 Ultra Low Input RNA kit. Bulk TCR alpha and beta repertoires were sequenced longitudinally to track T-cell clones before and after primary and booster YFV17D yellow fever vaccination. Two healthy male donors, one aged 18 to 30 and one aged 30 to 39 years, were included in the cohort. Bulk PBMC replicates and cell subsets were isolated from blood drawn at multiple timepoints before and after both primary and secondary immunization. The study at large found these results: Compared with the primary T-cell response, the secondary T-cell response was faster but weaker, reaching its peak on day 5 rather than on day 15. After the booster, most clones that had expanded after primary vaccination were detected again (about 97% of CD4 and over 75% of CD8), suggesting broad maintenance of memory. Because abundant contaminating clonotypes from the bulk population could be contained in FACS-sorted repertoires, computational filtering was required. A small fraction of clonotypes appeared in both the CD4 and CD8 compartments, likely as a result of convergent recombination. The study included only two donors, which limits how far the findings can be generalized.

Read against the paper, the sample's treatment or condition label means: live attenuated yellow fever vaccine strain. At every blood-draw timepoint, two biological replicates of bulk PBMCs were collected. A standard Ficoll-Paque protocol was used to isolate PBMCs from peripheral blood. TriZol was used to extract RNA from bulk PBMCs, CD4 and CD8 fractions, and dextramer-positive and dextramer-negative fractions. The junction shows trimming of 0 bases on V and 4 bases on J, and the gene matches do not reach 5 bases of it. Per the germline V gene (reference sequence), DFQATT is the CDR1 and SNEGSKA is the CDR2. Spanning cysteine to phenylalanine, the CDR3 consists of 16 amino acids. The CDR3 DNA has 48 bases and is translated from base 1. The sample was run on an Illumina NovaSeq 6000. TCR cDNA was synthesized by 5'RACE template switching, which introduced a universal primer site and unique molecular identifiers. cDNA synthesis was primed from both the TCR alpha and TCR beta constant segments. Two PCR steps were used to amplify libraries, with sample barcodes and sequencing adapters being added in the second step. Sequencing of libraries was performed on Illumina HiSeq 2500 (2x100 bp) or NovaSeq (2x150 bp). As for the authors' bioinformatics: Reads were demultiplexed and collapsed into UMI consensus sequences with MIGEC, and V(D)J alignment was performed with MiXCR. Vaccine-responding clonotypes were defined with edgeR using replicate PBMC samples, requiring FDR below 0.01 and a log2 fold change above 5 up to day 15. Bulk clonotypes were assigned CD4 or CD8 identity according to which sequenced CD4 or CD8 repertoire held them at higher abundance. TCRdb ran its own pipeline on the public reads, namely fastp trimming at Q25 and MiXCR clone calling, and kept in-frame beta chains. Every CDR3 protein is listed once, alongside the most common genes and DNA of its rows. Here the V and J calls rest on TCRdb's processing, not on the authors' analysis. For this sample the table gives 250,000 to 400,000 distinct CDR3 sequences, of which about 4% were detected only once. The ten largest clonotypes hold just under 25% of the sample.

Only a few counts were recorded for this clonotype. Which antigen it targets is not known. The sample holds no much larger clone one base away, and base qualities are not on file. The TCR was taken from a man aged 18 to 29 who received the YFV17D yellow fever vaccine. The chain is encoded by TRBV20-1 joined to TRBJ2-3, and 12 junction bases match TRBD2. This material consisted of PBMCs, taken 5 days after the yellow fever booster vaccination. The CDR3 region: CSARDRASGGADTQYF. Here is the DNA: TGCAGTGCTAGAGATCGGGCTAGCGGGGGGGCAGATACGCAGTATTTT.